The 3 T cell receptor beta chains presented below share a single source sample, sequenced in a study of blood T cell repertoires in COVID-19. The data were produced by immunoSEQ multiplex PCR, yet TCRdb's version contains in-frame clones alone and is incomplete. The sample includes about 82,000 clones, 75% to 85% of them seen just once. Input material: peripheral blood. Receptors originate from a man aged 60 to 69 with COVID-19, enrolled during active disease.

J is TRBJ1-1 and V is TRBV18; D might be TRBD1 (6 bases). This CDR3 region has 15 residues. CDR1 and CDR2 (germline): KGHSH, LQKENI. Trimming took off 6 bases at V and 4 bases at J, with 18 bases between the two ends. CDR3 amino acids: CASSRKQGLGTEAFF. The DNA for the CDR3 is TGTGCCAGCTCGAGGAAACAGGGTTTGGGCACTGAAGCTTTCTTT.

The CDR3 DNA follows: TGTGCCAGCAGTTTAGGGGCAGGATATATAACAGATACGCAGTATTTT. This gives the protein CASSLGAGYITDTQYF. The V gene is TRBV27, the J gene TRBJ2-3; tentatively, D is TRBD1 (5 bases). From germline, CDR1 is MNHEY and CDR2 SMNVEV (reference sequence). This CDR3 is 16 amino acids long. V was clipped by 2 bases and J by 3 bases, with 15 bases between them.

This clone was seen once. The same CDR3 arises from other DNA sequences in this sample as well. V gene TRBV5-1 combines with J gene TRBJ2-5, with D tentatively TRBD2 (7 bases). Germline V CDR1 and CDR2: SGHRS, YFSETQ. This CDR3 is 14 amino acids long. Trimming removed 5 bases at V and 4 bases at J, with 15 bases between. The CDR3 loop reads CASSLGGRGETQYF. CDR3 bases: TGCGCCAGCAGTTTAGGGGGGAGGGGAGAGACCCAGTACTTC.